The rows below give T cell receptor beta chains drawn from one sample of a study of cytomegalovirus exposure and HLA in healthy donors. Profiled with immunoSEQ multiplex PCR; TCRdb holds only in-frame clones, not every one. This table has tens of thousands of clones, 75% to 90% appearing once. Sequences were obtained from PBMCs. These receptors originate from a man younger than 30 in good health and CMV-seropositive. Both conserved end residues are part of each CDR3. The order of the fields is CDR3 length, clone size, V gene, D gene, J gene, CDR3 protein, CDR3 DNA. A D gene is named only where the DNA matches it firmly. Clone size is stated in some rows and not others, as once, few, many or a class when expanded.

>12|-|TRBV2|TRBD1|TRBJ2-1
CASRDSYNEQFF
TGTGCCAGTAGGGACAGTTACAATGAGCAGTTCTTC
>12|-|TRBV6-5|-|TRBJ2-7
CASSLRSHEQYF
TGTGCCAGCAGTTTAAGGAGCCACGAGCAGTACTTC
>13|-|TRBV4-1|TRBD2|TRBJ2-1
CASSQGGEGEQFF
TGCGCCAGCAGCCAAGGGGGGGAGGGTGAGCAGTTCTTC
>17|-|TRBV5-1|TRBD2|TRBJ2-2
CASSLGLAGVGTGELFF
TGCGCCAGCAGCTTGGGACTAGCGGGAGTGGGGACCGGGGAGCTGTTTTTT
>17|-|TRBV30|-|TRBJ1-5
CAWSVSYTAHSNQPQHF
TGTGCCTGGAGTGTAAGTTATACAGCACATAGCAATCAGCCCCAGCATTTT
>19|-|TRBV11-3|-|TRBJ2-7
CASSLAPRQHTLHPYEQYF
TGTGCCAGCAGCTTAGCCCCAAGACAGCATACCCTCCATCCCTACGAGCAGTACTTC
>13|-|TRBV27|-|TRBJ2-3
CASSFRDNPRQYF
TGTGCCAGCAGTTTCCGGGACAACCCGAGGCAGTATTTT
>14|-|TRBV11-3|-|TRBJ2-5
CASSLAGQQETQYF
TGTGCCAGCAGCTTAGCCGGACAGCAAGAGACCCAGTACTTC
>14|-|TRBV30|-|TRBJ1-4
CACHPGPLGEKLFF
TGTGCCTGCCACCCCGGCCCCCTCGGGGAAAAACTGTTTTTT
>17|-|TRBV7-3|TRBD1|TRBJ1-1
CASSLRGTGPMNTEAFF
TGTGCCAGCAGCCTACGGGGGACAGGCCCCATGAACACTGAAGCTTTCTTT
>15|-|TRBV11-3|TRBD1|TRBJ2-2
CASSRGQGSAGELFF
TGTGCCAGCAGCCGCGGACAGGGTTCAGCCGGGGAGCTGTTTTTT
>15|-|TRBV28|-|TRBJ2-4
CASSLGGSAKNIQYF
TGTGCCAGCAGTTTAGGGGGGTCAGCCAAAAACATTCAGTACTTC
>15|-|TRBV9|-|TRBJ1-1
CASSVGGLLNTEAFF
TGTGCCAGCAGCGTAGGAGGGCTCCTGAACACTGAAGCTTTCTTT
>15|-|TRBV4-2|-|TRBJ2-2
CASSQGGQNTGELFF
TGTGCCAGCAGCCAAGGAGGACAGAACACCGGGGAGCTGTTTTTT
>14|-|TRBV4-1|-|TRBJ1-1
CASSQIHPSAEAFF
TGCGCCAGCAGCCAAATACACCCGAGCGCTGAAGCTTTCTTT
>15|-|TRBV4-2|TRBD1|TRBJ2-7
CASSPEGTGVYEQYF
TGTGCCAGCAGCCCAGAAGGGACAGGGGTCTACGAGCAGTACTTC
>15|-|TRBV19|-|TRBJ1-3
CASSIWSSSGNTIYF
TGTGCCAGTAGTATATGGAGCAGCTCTGGAAACACCATATATTTT
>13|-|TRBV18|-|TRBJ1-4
CASSPGESEKLFF
TGTGCCAGCTCACCTGGTGAGAGCGAAAAACTGTTTTTT
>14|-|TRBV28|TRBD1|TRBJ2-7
CASSLGVTGYEQYF
TGTGCCAGCAGTTTGGGGGTGACAGGGTACGAGCAGTACTTC
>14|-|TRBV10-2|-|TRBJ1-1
CASSEQREGTEAFF
TGCGCCAGCAGTGAGCAGAGGGAGGGCACTGAAGCTTTCTTT
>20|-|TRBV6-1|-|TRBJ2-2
CASSEFDPGLRLINTGELFF
TGTGCCAGCAGTGAATTTGACCCGGGACTGCGGCTTATAAACACCGGGGAGCTGTTTTTT
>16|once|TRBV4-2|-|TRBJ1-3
CASSQDKTGGRNTIYF
TGTGCCAGCAGCCAAGATAAGACAGGTGGTAGAAACACCATATATTTT
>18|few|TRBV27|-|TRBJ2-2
CASSLGGRGALRTGELFF
TGTGCCAGCAGTTTAGGGGGCAGGGGTGCCCTACGAACCGGGGAGCTGTTTTTT
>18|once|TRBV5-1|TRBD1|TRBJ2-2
CASSQRQGWYFGVGELFF
TGCGCCAGCAGCCAGAGACAGGGATGGTATTTCGGTGTGGGGGAGCTGTTTTTT
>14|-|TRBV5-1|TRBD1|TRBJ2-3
CASSSGQGTDTQYF
TGCGCCAGCAGCTCGGGACAGGGAACAGATACGCAGTATTTT
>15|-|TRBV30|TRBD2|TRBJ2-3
CAWSRGLAGGDTQYF
TGTGCCTGGTCCCGAGGGCTAGCGGGAGGGGATACGCAGTATTTT
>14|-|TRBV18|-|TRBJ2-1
CASSPGGLSREQFF
TGTGCCAGCTCACCGGGGGGTCTCTCGCGTGAGCAGTTCTTC
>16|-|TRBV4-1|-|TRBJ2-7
CASSQGHRGAPYEQYF
TGCGCCAGCAGCCAAGGCCACCGGGGGGCCCCTTACGAGCAGTACTTC
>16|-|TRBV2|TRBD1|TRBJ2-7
CASSEQGEQAFGEQYF
TGTGCCAGCAGTGAGCAGGGGGAGCAAGCATTCGGGGAGCAGTACTTC